One and the same sample provided the 5 T cell receptor beta chains below, sequenced in a study of blood T cell repertoires in COVID-19. The method was immunoSEQ multiplex PCR; TCRdb's version includes in-frame clones alone and lacks a portion of them. Of under 150,000 clones listed, around 84% are singletons. Source material: peripheral blood. These receptors all come from a woman in her fifties or sixties with acute or convalescent COVID-19.

This clone occurred once. The chain joins TRBV9 to TRBJ1-2; 8 nucleotides agree with TRBD1. The trim removed 0 bases at V and 5 bases at J, leaving 9 bases unmatched. Looked up from germline, CDR1 is SGDLS and CDR2 is YYNGEE. This CDR3 is built from 16 residues. CDR3 amino acids: CASSVAAQGAVYGYTF. In DNA form, the CDR3 reads TGTGCCAGCAGCGTAGCTGCCCAGGGGGCGGTATATGGCTACACCTTC.

V gene TRBV29-1 combines with J gene TRBJ2-7; 10 positions match TRBD1. Germline values: CDR1 SQVTM, CDR2 ANQGSEA. The CDR3 is 15 amino acids. V was clipped by 3 bases and J by 0 bases; unmatched bases: 5. CDR3 in DNA: TGCAGCGTTGAGGGGACAGGGGTCAGCTCCTACGAGCAGTACTTC. Translating gives CSVEGTGVSSYEQYF.

J is TRBJ1-1 and V is TRBV7-2, with D perhaps matching TRBD1 (6 bases). The CDR3 loop spans 14 amino acids. The V gene lost 5 bases and the J gene lost 10 bases, with 20 bases spanning the gap. CDR1 and CDR2 from the germline V gene are SGHTA and FQGNSA. The CDR3 DNA is TGTGCCAGCAGCCACGACAGGACTTCATCTGGAGCTTTCTTT. Protein product: CASSHDRTSSGAFF.

The chain uses TRBV19 and TRBJ1-5; D possibly corresponds to TRBD1 (6 bases). Deletions cut 10 bases from V and 0 bases from J, with 13 bases between. CDR1 is LNHDA, CDR2 SQIVND, per germline (reference sequence). The CDR3 is 14 residues long. The CDR3 DNA reads TGTGCCACGGACAGAGCCTATAGCAATCAGCCCCAGCATTTT. Encoded protein: CATDRAYSNQPQHF.

The chain combines TRBV2 with TRBJ2-7; weak D call: TRBD2 (5 bases). V lost 4 bases and J lost 5, with 15 bases in between. The CDR3 runs to 14 residues. The V gene's germline CDR1 is SNHLY and CDR2 FYNNEI. In DNA form, the CDR3 reads TGTGCCAGCAGTGGAAATTGGGGAGACGACGAGCAGTACTTC. It codes for CASSGNWGDDEQYF. Filled out from reference TRBV2 and TRBJ2-7, the complete variable domain reads EPEVTQTPSHQVTQMGQEVILRCVPISNHLYFYWYRQILGQKVEFLVSFYNNEISEKSEIFDDQFSVERPDGSNFTLKIRSTKLEDSAMYFCASSGNWGDDEQYFGPGTRLTVT.